Following are 17 T cell receptor beta chains from one sample sequenced in a study of blood T cell repertoires in COVID-19. Here immunoSEQ multiplex PCR was the method, and the copy in TCRdb shows in-frame clones only, minus some. The repertoire holds roughly 40,000 clones, with about 79% as singletons. The sample was peripheral blood. These receptors were taken from a human donor with acute or convalescent COVID-19. The donor label of this sample is uncertain.

The rearrangement joins TRBV27 to TRBJ2-5; the match to TRBD2 covers 7 bases. The CDR3 spans 15 residues. After removal of 0 bases from V and 5 bases from J, the junction contained 6 bases not matched to a gene. Germline lookup yields CDR1 MNHEY and CDR2 SMNVEV (reference sequence). The CDR3: CASSLSGGPWETQYF. The CDR3 nucleotides are TGTGCCAGCAGTTTATCGGGAGGGCCTTGGGAGACCCAGTACTTC.

This clone occurred a few times. The V and J genes are TRBV5-5 and TRBJ1-1, with D tentatively TRBD1 (5 bases). V gave up 0 bases and J gave up 7 bases, with 16 bases separating them. Germline lookup yields CDR1 SGHKS and CDR2 YYEKEE (reference sequence). The CDR3 covers 15 residues. The CDR3 loop is CASSLAGLLTVEAFF. The CDR3 DNA sequence: TGTGCCAGCAGCTTGGCAGGGTTGTTGACCGTTGAAGCTTTCTTT.

This clone was seen a handful of times. This rearrangement joins TRBV11-2 to TRBJ1-6; 8 bases are a match to TRBD1. Germline values: CDR1 SGHAT, CDR2 FQNNGV. With V trimmed by 3 bases and J by 3 bases, 1 base remained unmatched. CDR3 size: 15 residues. In DNA, the CDR3 is TGTGCCAGCAGCTTCGGGACAGGCTATAATTCACCCCTCCACTTT. Its translation is CASSFGTGYNSPLHF.

The chain recombines TRBV3-1 (or the pseudogene TRBV3-2) with TRBJ2-4; 9 positions agree with TRBD2. CDR3 length: 17 residues. Germline V gene lookup returns CDR1 LGHDT and CDR2 YNNKEL (reference sequence). V trimming: 1 base; J trimming: 3 bases; junction bases outside the gene matches: 7. The CDR3 sequence: CASSQVSGRGVKNIQYF. CDR3 in DNA: TGTGCCAGCAGCCAAGTTAGCGGGAGAGGGGTCAAAAACATTCAGTACTTC.

This clone came up once. V gene TRBV2 combines with J gene TRBJ1-2, with a weak D call TRBD1 (6 bases). Trimming took 4 bases from V and 8 from J, leaving 14 bases between them. The CDR3 extends over 13 amino acids. From germline, CDR1 is SNHLY and CDR2 FYNNEI. As DNA, the CDR3 is TGTGCCAGCAGTGGCTCAGGGGCCGGGGGCTACACCTTC. This gives the protein CASSGSGAGGYTF.

The rearrangement joins TRBV19 to TRBJ1-3; 8 bases map to TRBD1. Trimming cost V 2 bases and J 4 bases; bases outside gene matches: 13. The CDR3 extends over 18 amino acids. CDR1 and CDR2 from the germline V gene are LNHDA and SQIVND (reference sequence). The CDR3 here is CASSISGGGTGSGNTIYF. The CDR3 DNA is TGTGCCAGTAGTATATCCGGTGGCGGGACAGGTTCCGGAAACACCATATATTTT.

The V call is TRBV5-1, the J call TRBJ2-1; the match to TRBD2 covers 10 bases. Trimming cost V 4 bases and J 4 bases; bases outside gene matches: 8. CDR1 and CDR2 from the germline V gene are SGHRS and YFSETQ. There are 16 residues in the CDR3. CDR3 protein: CASSPGLAVQYNEQFF. The CDR3 nucleotides read TGCGCCAGCAGCCCCGGACTAGCGGTACAGTACAATGAGCAGTTCTTC.

The sample holds a few counts of this clone. The rearrangement uses TRBV6-6 and TRBJ2-2; D might be TRBD1 (6 bases). Germline CDR1 reads MNHNY; CDR2 reads SVGAGI (reference sequence). V was cut by 5 bases and J by 0 bases, with 16 bases left in between. The CDR3 contains 17 residues. CDR3 sequence: CASSPLQGTPNTGELFF. In DNA, the CDR3 is TGTGCCAGCAGTCCCTTGCAGGGGACCCCGAACACCGGGGAGCTGTTTTTT.

This clone was seen more than once but under ten times. This sequence joins TRBV27 and TRBJ2-5; 10 nucleotides agree with TRBD2. The germline gives CDR1 MNHEY, CDR2 SMNVEV (reference sequence). The CDR3 consists of 15 residues. The J segment lost 4 bases and the V segment lost 1 base, leaving 3 bases of the junction unmatched. The CDR3 is CASSLWLAGVETQYF. The CDR3 coding sequence is TGTGCCAGCAGTTTATGGCTAGCGGGGGTAGAGACCCAGTACTTC.

This clone was observed a few times. J is TRBJ1-3 and V is TRBV9; D might be TRBD1 (6 bases). Germline V gene lookup returns CDR1 SGDLS and CDR2 YYNGEE. The CDR3 runs 16 residues. Trimming stripped 3 bases from V and 2 bases from J, with 15 bases between. CDR3 nucleotides: TGTGCCAGCAGCGCCGACCCCAGGGGAACTGGAAACACCATATATTTT. This codes for CASSADPRGTGNTIYF.

This clone has a single count. This chain uses TRBV4-1 with TRBJ1-4, with 7 bases fitting TRBD1. This CDR3 is built from 16 residues. With 4 bases clipped from V and 3 bases from J, the junction kept 8 bases outside the gene matches. Germline V CDR1 and CDR2: MGHRA, YSYEKL. This chain's CDR3 is CASSPGQSPANEKLFF. CDR3 DNA sequence: TGCGCCAGCAGCCCGGGACAGTCGCCGGCTAATGAAAAACTGTTTTTT.

The V gene is TRBV16, the J gene TRBJ1-2; TRBD1 matches at 8 bases. Looked up from germline, CDR1 is KGHSY and CDR2 is FQNENV. The CDR3 length is 17 residues. V lost 4 bases, J lost 8 bases, and 18 bases stayed unmatched. CDR3 DNA sequence: TGTGCCAGCAGCCCTCAAGGCCAGGGGGCGCCCACTTGGGGCTACACCTTC. This gives the protein CASSPQGQGAPTWGYTF.

This clone was counted once. The chain's CDR3 is CASRRDAGEQYF. The DNA for the CDR3 is TGTGCCAGCAGACGGGATGCTGGCGAGCAGTACTTC. The rearrangement joins TRBV6-5 to TRBJ2-7; maybe TRBD2 (5 bases). This CDR3 is 12 amino acids long. Deletions cut 6 bases from V and 6 bases from J, with 12 bases between. The germline V gene has CDR1 MNHEY and CDR2 SVGAGI.

Only one count was recorded for this clone. The CDR3 region is CSASSGRARHEQYF. CDR3 nucleotide sequence: TGCAGTGCTAGTAGCGGGAGGGCTCGTCACGAGCAGTACTTC. V gene TRBV20-1 combines with J gene TRBJ2-7; 11 bases agree with TRBD2. Germline loops: CDR1 DFQATT, CDR2 SNEGSKA (reference sequence). J lost 5 bases, V lost 3 bases, and 6 bases had no gene match. The CDR3 has 14 amino acids.

This chain uses TRBV10-1 with TRBJ1-6; the D is unclear. V dropped 1 base and J dropped 7 bases, with 8 bases sitting between them. Germline V gives CDR1 WNHNN, CDR2 SYGVQD (reference sequence). The CDR3 runs 14 residues. The CDR3 protein is CASSEWQKNSPLHF. The CDR3 DNA reads TGCGCCAGCAGTGAGTGGCAGAAGAATTCACCCCTCCACTTT.

This CDR3 is CASSHGQSQETQYF. The CDR3 bases are TGCGCCAGCAGTCATGGACAGTCCCAAGAGACCCAGTACTTC. The chain has TRBV5-1 and TRBJ2-5; D is perhaps TRBD1 (6 bases). Germline loops: CDR1 SGHRS, CDR2 YFSETQ. This CDR3 has 14 amino acids. V lost 5 bases to trimming and J lost 1 base, with 12 bases between them.

This clone was seen only once. The chain recombines TRBV9 with TRBJ1-1; D remains unclear. Germline CDR1 is SGDLS and CDR2 is YYNGEE. The CDR3 length is 16 residues. Trimming shortened V by 4 bases and J by 5 bases, and 21 bases separated the two germline ends. The CDR3 coding sequence is TGTGCCAGCAGCCCCGGTGGCATGACGGCGGGAACTGAAGCTTTCTTT. This sequence encodes CASSPGGMTAGTEAFF. Full variable domain (outside the CDR3, taken from reference TRBV9 and TRBJ1-1): DSGVTQTPKHLITATGQRVTLRCSPRSGDLSVYWYQQSLDQGLQFLIQYYNGEERAKGNILERFSAQQFPDLHSELNLSSLELGDSALYFCASSPGGMTAGTEAFFGQGTRLTVV.